This entry concerns a single T cell receptor (beta chain). Its antigen remains unidentified. The assay was immunoSEQ multiplex PCR, and TCRdb's table has in-frame clones only and misses some. The sample lists 100,000 or so clones; roughly nine tenths were seen once. Looked up from germline, CDR1 is SGHVS and CDR2 is FQNEAQ. V shed 6 bases and J shed 6 bases, with 21 bases lying between them. This CDR3 has 16 amino acids. Time point indicated: cycle 4 day 1 (C4D1), after more than five weeks of nivolumab. All trial patients relapsed after autologous stem cell transplantation. Complete response, partial response or progressive disease made up the best responses. The data are from a study of PD-1 blockade in classical Hodgkin lymphoma. Points from the study as a whole: Complete responders started with a diversity level that resembled newly diagnosed patients at baseline.

The sample here was peripheral blood mononuclear cells (PBMCs), taken before the fourth cycle of nivolumab. The V and J genes are TRBV7-8 and TRBJ2-1; D remains unclear. This TCR came from a human donor with classical Hodgkin lymphoma. DNA of the CDR3: TGTGCCAGCAGTTACAGACCTGACTCGGCCCTCAATGAGCAGTTCTTC. This translates into CASSYRPDSALNEQFF.